Listed below are T cell receptor beta chains from one sample, sequenced in a study of Tregs in tolerant kidney transplant recipients. Sequencing used immunoSEQ multiplex PCR; TCRdb keeps in-frame clones, though not all of them. The data contain about 81,000 clones, over 75% of them singletons. The input for sequencing was CD4+ T cells from blood (PBMCs), taken 24 months after the transplant. The receptor set was obtained from a human patient who received a combined kidney and bone marrow transplant. T cells may partly derive from the graft donor. Both conserved end residues are part of each CDR3. Each record gives: clone size, V gene, J gene, D gene, CDR3 length, CDR3 DNA, CDR3 protein. D genes are given only for firm matches. The size of a clone is reported for some rows only, either as once, few or many, or as a class for expanded clones.

NA	TRBV7-9	TRBJ1-1	NA	13	TGTGCCAGCAGCTTAGCGCAAAAGCCTGAAGCTTTCTTT	CASSLAQKPEAFF
NA	TRBV7-9	TRBJ2-7	NA	14	TGTGCCAGCAGCCCCGCCGACAGTTCCTACGAGCAGTACTTC	CASSPADSSYEQYF
NA	TRBV7-2	TRBJ2-4	TRBD1	17	TGTGCCAGCAGCTCGAACCCCGGGACAGGGGGCACAAACATTCAGTACTTC	CASSSNPGTGGTNIQYF
NA	TRBV6-6	TRBJ1-5	NA	15	TGTGCCAGCAGTTACTCGATAGGGGTGGTCCAGCCCCAGCATTTT	CASSYSIGVVQPQHF
NA	TRBV30	TRBJ1-5	TRBD1	16	TGTGCCTGGAGCCATACGGGACAGGGTTCGTCTCAGCCCCAGCATTTT	CAWSHTGQGSSQPQHF
NA	TRBV7-3	TRBJ2-1	TRBD2	18	TGTGCCAGCAGCATATTAGGGACTAGCTTGAGCTCCTACAATGAGCAGTTCTTC	CASSILGTSLSSYNEQFF
NA	TRBV4-2	TRBJ2-3	TRBD2	16	TGTGCCAGCAGCCAAGACGCTAGCGGGGGGGCAGATACGCAGTATTTT	CASSQDASGGADTQYF
NA	TRBV7-3	TRBJ2-2	NA	16	TGTGCCAGCAGCTTAGGGGGACTTTCGAACACCGGGGAGCTGTTTTTT	CASSLGGLSNTGELFF
NA	TRBV5-4	TRBJ2-7	TRBD2	15	TGTGCCAGCAGCTGGGGGACTAGCGAGATTTACGAGCAGTACTTC	CASSWGTSEIYEQYF
NA	TRBV4-3	TRBJ2-1	NA	19	TGCGCCAGCAGCCAAGATTGGGGGCTAGGCGGGAGAACCTACAATGAGCAGTTCTTC	CASSQDWGLGGRTYNEQFF
NA	TRBV9	TRBJ2-1	NA	16	TGTGCCAGCAGCCCCTGGGGTAGCGCCACGTACAATGAGCAGTTCTTC	CASSPWGSATYNEQFF
NA	TRBV18	TRBJ1-1	TRBD1	16	TGTGCCAGCTCACTTTTGAGGGACAGGGCCAACACTGAAGCTTTCTTT	CASSLLRDRANTEAFF
NA	TRBV15	TRBJ1-4	NA	19	TGTGCCACCAGCAGTACCCCGGGCAGGGTGTTTATGAACAATGAAAAACTGTTTTTT	CATSSTPGRVFMNNEKLFF
NA	TRBV11-2	TRBJ1-6	NA	14	TGTGCCAGCAGCCCCCTACAGGGTAATTCACCCCTCCACTTT	CASSPLQGNSPLHF
NA	TRBV7-2	TRBJ2-1	TRBD2	15	TGTGCCAGCAGCTCCAAACTAGCGGGAGATCGTGAGCAGTTCTTC	CASSSKLAGDREQFF
NA	TRBV7-2	TRBJ1-4	NA	14	TGTGCCAGCAGCTACTTCCGGGGGAATGAAAAACTGTTTTTT	CASSYFRGNEKLFF
NA	TRBV11-3	TRBJ2-5	TRBD2	15	TGTGCCAGCAGCTCCGGACTAGTAAGACAAGAGACCCAGTACTTC	CASSSGLVRQETQYF
NA	TRBV27	TRBJ2-6	NA	16	TGTGCCAGCAGTTTATTAGGCGGCTCTGGGGCCAACGTCCTGACTTTC	CASSLLGGSGANVLTF
NA	TRBV4-2	TRBJ1-3	NA	17	TGTGCCAGCAGCCAAGACCCCCAGGGAACCTCTGGAAACACCATATATTTT	CASSQDPQGTSGNTIYF
NA	TRBV7-3	TRBJ2-3	NA	14	TGTGCCAGCAGCTTCGGACTTTCGACAGATACGCAGTATTTT	CASSFGLSTDTQYF
few	TRBV6-6	TRBJ2-7	TRBD1	13	TGTGCCAGCAGTTACGACAGGGACAGAGAGCAGTACTTC	CASSYDRDREQYF
NA	TRBV7-9	TRBJ2-3	TRBD2	14	TGTGCCAGCAGCTCGGGACTAGCAGCAGATACGCAGTATTTT	CASSSGLAADTQYF
NA	TRBV7-2	TRBJ2-7	NA	13	TGTGCCAGCAGCTTAGCCTCCTCCTACGAGCAGTACTTC	CASSLASSYEQYF
NA	TRBV7-3	TRBJ2-1	NA	15	TGTGCCAGCAGCTTAATGGGCGGGGGCGGGAATGAGCAGTTCTTC	CASSLMGGGGNEQFF
NA	TRBV5-6	TRBJ2-1	TRBD2	15	TGTGCCAGCAGCTTGGAAGCGGGAGGGATCAATGAGCAGTTCTTC	CASSLEAGGINEQFF
NA	TRBV21-1	TRBJ2-7	NA	16	TGTGCCAGCAGCAAACTGACCGGGACTAGCCGCTACGAGCAGTACTTC	CASSKLTGTSRYEQYF
NA	TRBV4-3	TRBJ1-2	NA	13	TGCGCCAGCAGCCAAGATTTGGGGCTAGGCTACACCTTC	CASSQDLGLGYTF
NA	TRBV28	TRBJ1-1	NA	16	TGTGCCAGCAGCCCCCGGCGGGGGGCGCGGGACACTGAAGCTTTCTTT	CASSPRRGARDTEAFF
NA	TRBV27	TRBJ2-7	TRBD1	15	TGTGCCAGAAGTTTATGGGGGGACAGGGGGGACGAGCAGTACTTC	CARSLWGDRGDEQYF
NA	TRBV4-1	TRBJ2-5	TRBD2	14	TGCGCCAGCAGCCAACTAGCGGTCCAAGAGACCCAGTACTTC	CASSQLAVQETQYF
NA	TRBV6-1	TRBJ1-2	TRBD1	14	TGTGCCAGCAGTGTGGAGGGGGCAGGCTATGGCTACACCTTC	CASSVEGAGYGYTF